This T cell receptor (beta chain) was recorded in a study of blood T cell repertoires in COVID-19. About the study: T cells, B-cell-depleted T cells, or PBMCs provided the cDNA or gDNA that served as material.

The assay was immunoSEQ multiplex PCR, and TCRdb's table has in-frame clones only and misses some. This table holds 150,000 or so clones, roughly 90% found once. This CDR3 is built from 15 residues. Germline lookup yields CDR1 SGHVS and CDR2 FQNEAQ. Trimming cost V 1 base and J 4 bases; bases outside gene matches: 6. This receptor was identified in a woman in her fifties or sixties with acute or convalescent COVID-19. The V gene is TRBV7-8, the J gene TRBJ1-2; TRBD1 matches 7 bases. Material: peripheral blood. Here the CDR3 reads CASSLVAGQFYGYTF. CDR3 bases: TGTGCCAGCAGCTTAGTTGCGGGACAGTTCTATGGCTACACCTTC.